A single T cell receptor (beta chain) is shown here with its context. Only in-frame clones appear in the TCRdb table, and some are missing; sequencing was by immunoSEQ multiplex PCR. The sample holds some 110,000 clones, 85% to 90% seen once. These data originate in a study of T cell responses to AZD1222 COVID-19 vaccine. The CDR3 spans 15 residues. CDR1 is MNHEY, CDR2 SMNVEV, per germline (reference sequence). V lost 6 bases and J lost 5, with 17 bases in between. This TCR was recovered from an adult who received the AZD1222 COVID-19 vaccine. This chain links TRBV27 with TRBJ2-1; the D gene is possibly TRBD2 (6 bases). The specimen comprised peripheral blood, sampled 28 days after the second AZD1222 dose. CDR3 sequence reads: CASSFVGLANNEQFF. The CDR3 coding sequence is TGTGCCAGCAGCTTCGTGGGTCTAGCGAACAATGAGCAGTTCTTC.